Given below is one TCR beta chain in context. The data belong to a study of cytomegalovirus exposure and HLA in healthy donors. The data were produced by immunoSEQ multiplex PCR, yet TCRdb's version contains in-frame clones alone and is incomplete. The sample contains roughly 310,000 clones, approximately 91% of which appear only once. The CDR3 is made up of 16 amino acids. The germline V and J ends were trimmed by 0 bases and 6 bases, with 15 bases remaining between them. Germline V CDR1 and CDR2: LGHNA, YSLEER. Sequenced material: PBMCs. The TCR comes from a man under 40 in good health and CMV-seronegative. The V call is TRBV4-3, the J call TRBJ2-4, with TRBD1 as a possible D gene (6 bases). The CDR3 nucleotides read TGCGCCAGCAGCCAAGATAACCTACAGGGCGGAAACATTCAGTACTTC. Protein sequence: CASSQDNLQGGNIQYF.